This T cell receptor beta chain originates from a study of blood T cell repertoires in COVID-19. Germline V gene data show CDR1 as MDHEN and CDR2 as SYDVKM. Trimming pared 5 bases from V and 8 bases from J, leaving 15 bases between. The CDR3 length is 13 residues. Profiled with immunoSEQ multiplex PCR; TCRdb holds only in-frame clones, not every one. The table includes 150,000 to 160,000 clones, 80% detected once. This clonotype was sampled from a man in his fifties or sixties with acute or convalescent COVID-19. Input material: peripheral blood. The J gene is TRBJ1-2, the V gene TRBV28; tentatively, D is TRBD1 (6 bases). The CDR3 region has the DNA TGTGCCAGCAGTCCCGGGACATCTGTCGGCTACACCTTC. Protein product: CASSPGTSVGYTF.